Below, one T cell receptor (beta chain) is given with its context. These data are taken from a study of high-grade serous ovarian cancer treatment subgroups. Study in general: Mean per sample: approximately 14,000 reads, just under 7,500 unique TCR beta rearrangements.

Libraries were prepared by immunoSEQ multiplex PCR; TCRdb keeps only in-frame clonotypes and omits some of them. The data show around 4,800 clones, approximately 70% seen once. Germline assignment: CDR1 SGHTA and CDR2 FQGNSA. The CDR3 has 16 amino acids. After removal of 1 base from V and 7 bases from J, the junction contained 5 bases not matched to a gene. The tumor samples were collected prior to definitive surgery or chemotherapy. The V call is TRBV7-2, the J call TRBJ1-6; 9 bases match TRBD1. Sequences were obtained from tumor tissue. This clonotype was sampled from a human donor with high-grade serous ovarian cancer. In DNA form, the CDR3 reads TGTGCCAGCAGCTTAGTGGTCGGACAGGGGAATTCACCCCTCCACTTT. Its translation: CASSLVVGQGNSPLHF.